Listed here are 27 T cell receptor beta chains from one sample, sequenced in a study of cytomegalovirus exposure and HLA in healthy donors. The PCR was carried out with 60 Vbeta primers and 13 Jbeta primers. Method: immunoSEQ multiplex PCR; TCRdb's copy keeps in-frame clones and lacks some. The data contain more than 150,000 clones, approximately 84% of them singletons. Sample: PBMCs. The receptors originated from a girl under two years old in good health and CMV-seronegative.

As to this clone: Other DNA sequences in this sample translate to the same CDR3. V usage is TRBV5-4 and J usage is TRBJ1-2; TRBD1 aligns across 7 bases. The CDR3 length is 12 residues. Per germline, CDR1 SGHNT and CDR2 YYREEE (reference sequence). J was trimmed by 8 bases and V by 2 bases; bases with no gene match: 3. This chain's CDR3 is CASSLQGYGYTF. CDR3 DNA: TGTGCCAGCAGCTTACAGGGGTACGGCTACACCTTC. Variable domain in full (rest from reference TRBV5-4 and TRBJ1-2): ETGVTQSPTHLIKTRGQQVTLRCSSQSGHNTVSWYQQALGQGPQFIFQYYREEENGRGNFPPRFSGLQFPNYSSELNVNALELDDSALYLCASSLQGYGYTFGSGTRLTVV.

This chain links TRBV5-5 with TRBJ2-7, with 9 bases identical to TRBD1. CDR1 and CDR2 from the germline V gene are SGHKS and YYEKEE (reference sequence). The CDR3 consists of 15 residues. The junction had 5 bases not matched to a gene; V was cut back by 4 bases and J by 0 bases. The CDR3 is CASSPRDRASYEQYF. As DNA, the CDR3 is TGTGCCAGCAGCCCGCGGGACAGGGCCTCCTACGAGCAGTACTTC.

The rearrangement joins TRBV4-1 to TRBJ2-1; 7 positions agree with TRBD2. The CDR3 runs to 17 residues. CDR1 is MGHRA and CDR2 is YSYEKL in the germline V gene. V lost 3 bases and J lost 1; bases outside the gene matches: 9. This CDR3 reads CASSQHPAGRSYNEQFF. CDR3 in DNA: TGCGCCAGCAGCCAGCACCCAGCGGGGCGGTCCTACAATGAGCAGTTCTTC.

This chain connects TRBV4-2 to TRBJ2-1; D gene uncertain. Germline V CDR1 and CDR2: LGHNA, YNFKEQ. The CDR3 extends over 16 amino acids. V was pared by 1 base and J by 4 bases, with 14 bases between. CDR3 DNA: TGTGCCAGCAGCCAAGTTCAATCGACTGGTTACAATGAGCAGTTCTTC. Amino acid sequence: CASSQVQSTGYNEQFF.

The CDR3 DNA reads TGTGCCAGCAGCCTCCTGGGGCCGAACACCGGGGAGCTGTTTTTT. This codes for CASSLLGPNTGELFF. The rearrangement joins TRBV7-6 to TRBJ2-2, with D perhaps matching TRBD1 (5 bases). V was shortened by 5 bases and J by 0 bases, with 10 bases between the two germline ends. Per the germline V gene, CDR1 is SGHVS and CDR2 is FNYEAQ. This CDR3 has 15 amino acids.

The gene calls are TRBV6-5 and TRBJ1-2; no firm D call. Germline CDR1 MNHEY, CDR2 SVGAGI. V dropped 6 bases and J dropped 2 bases, with 16 bases sitting between them. This CDR3 region has 15 residues. The CDR3 loop reads CASRLFPDGNYGYTF. Here the CDR3 DNA reads TGTGCCAGCAGACTCTTCCCCGACGGGAACTATGGCTACACCTTC.

The chain has TRBV29-1 and TRBJ2-7; TRBD2 aligns across 12 bases. CDR1 is SQVTM and CDR2 is ANQGSEA in the germline V gene. V lost 4 bases, J lost 7 bases, and 8 bases stayed unmatched. The CDR3 has 14 amino acids. The CDR3 DNA is TGCAGCGTTGTGGCCCCGACTAGCGGGAGAGAGCAGTACTTC. Protein: CSVVAPTSGREQYF.

The chain carries TRBV6-1 and TRBJ2-5; D remains unclear. The length of the CDR3 is 12 residues. V was pared by 6 bases and J by 5 bases, with 10 bases between. Germline V lookup: CDR1 MNHNS, CDR2 SASEGT. CDR3 DNA sequence: TGTGCCAGCAGAGCCCTTGCCGAGACCCAGTACTTC. It is translated as CASRALAETQYF.

The V call is TRBV4-3, the J call TRBJ2-3, with a weak D call TRBD2 (5 bases). Per the germline V gene, CDR1 is LGHNA and CDR2 is YSLEER. The germline V and J ends were trimmed by 0 bases and 6 bases, with 10 bases remaining between them. The CDR3 contains 14 residues. CDR3 amino acids: CASSQDEGRDTQYF. The CDR3 bases are TGCGCCAGCAGCCAAGATGAGGGCCGGGATACGCAGTATTTT.

The chain has TRBV9 and TRBJ2-3; weak D call: TRBD2 (5 bases). Germline CDR1 is SGDLS and CDR2 is YYNGEE. Trimming stripped 4 bases from V and 6 bases from J, with 24 bases between. The CDR3 is made up of 17 amino acids. The CDR3 sequence is CASSHRSSVMIVDTQYF. CDR3 sequence (DNA): TGTGCCAGCAGCCACCGGAGTAGCGTGATGATTGTGGATACGCAGTATTTT.

This chain links TRBV5-1 with TRBJ2-5, with 8 bases that match TRBD1. The V gene end was trimmed by 3 bases and the J gene end by 2 bases; junction bases not matched to a gene: 3. Germline V gene data show CDR1 as SGHRS and CDR2 as YFSETQ. This CDR3 is 14 amino acids long. The CDR3 DNA reads as TGCGCCAGCAGCTGGGGACAGGTTCAAGAGACCCAGTACTTC. Translating it yields CASSWGQVQETQYF.

The chain couples TRBV7-2 to TRBJ1-3; D is perhaps TRBD1 (6 bases). The CDR3 contains 12 residues. V lost 5 bases and J 9 bases, leaving 11 bases between the germline ends. The germline gives CDR1 SGHTA, CDR2 FQGNSA. The CDR3 DNA reads TGTGCCAGCAGCGGACAGCCGAGCACCATATATTTT. It encodes CASSGQPSTIYF.

This clone was counted once. The chain links TRBV28 to TRBJ1-2; D is possibly TRBD1 (5 bases). From germline, CDR1 is MDHEN and CDR2 SYDVKM. The CDR3 runs to 17 residues. The V and J ends lost 3 bases and 2 bases respectively, with 19 bases between them. The CDR3 loop reads CASSFLGRALGNYGYTF. CDR3 bases: TGTGCCAGCAGTTTCCTTGGCAGGGCCCTCGGGAACTATGGCTACACCTTC.

A remark on this clone: The sample holds other DNA sequences that translate to the same CDR3. The chain recombines TRBV5-1 with TRBJ2-1; D remains unclear. The CDR3 spans 15 residues. V lost 0 bases and J 0 bases, leaving 7 bases between the germline ends. Germline-derived CDR1 and CDR2 are SGHRS and YFSETQ. As DNA, the CDR3 is TGCGCCAGCAGCTTGGCGTTGAGCTCCTACAATGAGCAGTTCTTC. Encoded protein: CASSLALSSYNEQFF.

J is TRBJ2-1 and V is TRBV6-6; D call uncertain. Germline V gives CDR1 MNHNY, CDR2 SVGAGI (reference sequence). The V gene lost 6 bases and the J gene lost 10 bases, with 10 bases spanning the gap. This CDR3 comprises 11 residues. In DNA, the CDR3 is TGTGCCAGCAGCCGCGGCTGGGAGCAGTTCTTC. Translating gives CASSRGWEQFF.

The CDR3 DNA follows: TGTGCCATCAGTGAGGGGGGAGCGGGAGCTTTCGAGCAGTACTTC. Protein: CAISEGGAGAFEQYF. The J gene is TRBJ2-7, the V gene TRBV10-3, with 8 bases identical to TRBD2. V was pared by 2 bases and J by 6 bases, with 9 bases of the junction left unmatched. The germline V gene has CDR1 ENHRY and CDR2 SYGVKD. The CDR3 extends over 15 amino acids.

The chain uses TRBV5-1 and TRBJ2-1; D might be TRBD1 (5 bases). Germline CDR1 and CDR2: SGHRS and YFSETQ. This CDR3 contains 15 residues. With 4 bases removed from V and 6 bases from J, the gap between germline ends came to 17 bases. CDR3 coding DNA: TGCGCCAGCAGCCCTGTCACCACAGGACCCAATGAGCAGTTCTTC. This codes for CASSPVTTGPNEQFF.

The genes are TRBV6-6 and TRBJ2-7; D unclear. V lost 2 bases, J lost 5 bases, and 10 bases lay in between. CDR3 length: 13 amino acids. CDR1 is MNHNY and CDR2 is SVGAGI in the germline V gene (reference sequence). The CDR3 DNA follows: TGTGCCAGCAGTTACGTAGTTTTCCACGAGCAGTACTTC. It encodes CASSYVVFHEQYF.

The chain uses TRBV18 and TRBJ2-7; 8 bases align to TRBD1. CDR3 length equals 15 residues. Germline V gene sequence: CDR1 KGHSH, CDR2 LQKENI. V gave up 3 bases and J gave up 7 bases; unmatched junction bases: 11. DNA of the CDR3: TGTGCCAGCTCACCCCGGACAGGGACGGAGCTGGAGCAGTACTTC. Its protein is CASSPRTGTELEQYF.

V usage is TRBV10-3 and J usage is TRBJ2-2, with 12 bases matching TRBD2. The CDR3 sequence is 16 residues long. The ends lost 0 bases at V and 4 bases at J; junction bases unmatched: 0. Per germline, CDR1 ENHRY and CDR2 SYGVKD. CDR3 in amino acids: CAISESGLAGTGELFF. CDR3 in DNA: TGTGCCATCAGTGAGTCGGGACTAGCGGGCACCGGGGAGCTGTTTTTT.

The genes are TRBV10-1 and TRBJ1-1; TRBD1 agrees at 9 bases. This CDR3 spans 14 amino acids. Germline CDR1 is WNHNN and CDR2 is SYGVQD (reference sequence). Trimming took 4 bases from V and 6 from J; bases not matched to a gene: 6. The CDR3 nucleotides are TGCGCCAGCAGTGTGGGGACAGGGATGTCTGAAGCTTTCTTT. It translates to CASSVGTGMSEAFF.

The rearrangement uses TRBV10-3 and TRBJ1-2; 7 positions match TRBD1. The CDR3 sequence is 15 residues long. The junction had 10 bases not matched to a gene; V was cut back by 2 bases and J by 7 bases. CDR1 and CDR2 from the germline V gene are ENHRY and SYGVKD. DNA for the CDR3: TGTGCCATCAGTGAGACAACAGGGGCCCCCTGTGGCTACACCTTC. Translating it yields CAISETTGAPCGYTF.

J is TRBJ1-1 and V is TRBV27; a possible D gene is TRBD1 (5 bases). This CDR3 contains 14 residues. Trimming took off 2 bases at V and 4 bases at J, with 11 bases between the two ends. Per germline, CDR1 MNHEY and CDR2 SMNVEV (reference sequence). DNA of the CDR3: TGTGCCAGCAGTTTAGGCCCGACAGCCACTGAAGCTTTCTTT. Translated, it gives CASSLGPTATEAFF.

This clone was seen just once. The rearrangement links TRBV5-1 to TRBJ2-4; D remains unclear. Germline V gives CDR1 SGHRS, CDR2 YFSETQ. The CDR3 has 16 residues. Trimming took 1 base from V and 5 from J, leaving 16 bases between them. The CDR3 loop is CASSLHQVGTENIQYF. The CDR3 DNA sequence: TGCGCCAGCAGCTTGCACCAGGTGGGTACCGAAAACATTCAGTACTTC.

This rearrangement joins TRBV7-8 to TRBJ1-1; weak D call: TRBD1 (5 bases). The CDR3 is 16 residues long. Germline V gene sequence: CDR1 SGHVS, CDR2 FQNEAQ. V lost 0 bases and J lost 3, with 14 bases in between. CDR3 in DNA: TGTGCCAGCAGCTTAGCCCTAGGGGTGGCCTACACTGAAGCTTTCTTT. Protein sequence: CASSLALGVAYTEAFF.

The J gene is TRBJ1-3, the V gene TRBV30, with D unresolved. The CDR3 spans 13 residues. The germline V gene has CDR1 GTSNPN and CDR2 SVGIG (reference sequence). The V and J ends lost 5 bases and 0 bases respectively, with 8 bases between them. The CDR3 sequence: CAWETNSGNTIYF. The CDR3 nucleotides are TGTGCCTGGGAAACTAACTCTGGAAACACCATATATTTT.

V gene TRBV6-4 combines with J gene TRBJ1-1; 9 bases line up with TRBD1. This CDR3 comprises 15 residues. J gave up 1 base and V 8 bases, and 8 bases lay outside the gene matches. CDR1 and CDR2 (germline): MRHNA, SNTAGT. The CDR3 nucleotides read TGTGCCAGCTGGGGACAGGGTAACAAGAACACTGAAGCTTTCTTT. Translation: CASWGQGNKNTEAFF.